Included here is one T cell receptor (beta chain) sequence, with context. Its antigen is not known. Assay used: immunoSEQ multiplex PCR; TCRdb lists only in-frame clones, some missing. The sample lists over 50,000 clones, roughly 85% occurring once. The data originate from a study of OX40 agonist ivuxolimab in advanced cancers. Broader study findings: The average count of expanded clones was higher among CD8+ T cells than among CD4+. The work left the antigen specificity of expanded peripheral T cells undetermined. The study found among the lowest clonal expansion in partial responders at 0.1-3.0 mg/kg. Both blood CD4+ and CD8+ T cells showed clonal growth by week 6 at 0.1 to 3.0 mg/kg.

The clonotype comes from an adult with an advanced solid tumor such as melanoma, head and neck, liver or kidney cancer. The sequenced sample was CD4+ or CD8+ T cells sorted from blood, obtained in a trial of the OX40 agonist ivuxolimab.

This CDR3 reads CASSSIRDRGPNEQFF. The CDR3 bases are TGTGCCAGCAGTTCTATCCGGGACAGGGGACCCAATGAGCAGTTCTTC. The chain employs TRBV27 and TRBJ2-1; 10 bases line up with TRBD1. With 4 bases clipped from V and 6 bases from J, the junction kept 9 bases outside the gene matches. Germline CDR1 and CDR2: MNHEY and SMNVEV (reference sequence). The CDR3 covers 16 residues.